This T cell receptor (beta chain) was captured in a study of T cell responses to AZD1222 COVID-19 vaccine. Overall study results and limits: Seropositive status at baseline applied to only a handful of AZD1222 recipients. The CD4 TCRs associated with vaccination extended across spike and predominated at 160-218 and 743-854. Spike-specific TCR breadth and depth both grew after two AZD1222 doses.

The assay was immunoSEQ multiplex PCR, and TCRdb's table has in-frame clones only and misses some. The sample lists approximately 150,000 clones, 70% to 90% occurring once. As for this clone: What it binds is not known.

The CDR3 is 12 amino acids. Trimming left V 1 base short and J 4 bases short, with 5 bases between. The V and J genes are TRBV12-3 or TRBV12-4 and TRBJ2-7; D unclear. The sequence was obtained from an adult in good health. Sequencing was performed on peripheral blood, taken on day 0 of MenACWY control vaccination. In nucleotides, the CDR3 is TGTGCCAGCAGTTTAGTCGTTTACGAGCAGTACTTC. Protein sequence: CASSLVVYEQYF.